This TCR beta chain was recovered during a study of blood T cell repertoires in COVID-19. Study-wide background: The United States, Italy and Spain provided the acute and convalescent COVID-19 samples. T cells, B-cell-depleted T cells, or PBMCs provided the cDNA or gDNA that served as material.

In the source study's methods: Reference gene primer amplification gave nucleated cell count estimates. Data came from immunoSEQ multiplex PCR; TCRdb stores just in-frame clones and leaves some out. V, J and clone size are those of that table, while D and trimming were read from the DNA. The table has roughly 250,000 clones, more than 80% seen once. V lost 2 bases and J 10 bases, leaving 11 bases between the germline ends. CDR3 length equals 13 residues. The germline V gene has CDR1 ENHRY and CDR2 SYGVKD. This clonotype was sampled from a woman aged 40 to 50 with acute or convalescent COVID-19. The J gene is TRBJ1-4, the V gene TRBV10-3; D is possibly TRBD1 (5 bases). Sequencing used peripheral blood. CDR3 sequence reads: CAISERGSVKLFF. The DNA for the CDR3 is TGTGCCATCAGTGAGAGGGGCTCGGTAAAACTGTTTTTT.